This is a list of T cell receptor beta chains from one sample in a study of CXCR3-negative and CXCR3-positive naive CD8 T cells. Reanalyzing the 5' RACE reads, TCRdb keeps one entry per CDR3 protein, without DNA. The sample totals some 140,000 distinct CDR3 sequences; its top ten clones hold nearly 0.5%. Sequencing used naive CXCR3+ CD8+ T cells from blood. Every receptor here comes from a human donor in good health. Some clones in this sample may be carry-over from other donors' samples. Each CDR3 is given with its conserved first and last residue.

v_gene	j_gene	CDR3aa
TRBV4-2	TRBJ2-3	CASSQAGGQADTQYF
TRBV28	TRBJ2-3	CASTLTSGGGDTQYF
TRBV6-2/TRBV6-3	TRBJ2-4	CASSYSRDRDQKNIQYF
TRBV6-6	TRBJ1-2	CASSYADLDSNYGYTF
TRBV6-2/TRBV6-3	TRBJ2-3	CASSAPAWEGTDTQYF
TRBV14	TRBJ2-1	CASSPTVPPYNEQFF
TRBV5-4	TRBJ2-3	CASSLGTSGGAVLYTDTQYF
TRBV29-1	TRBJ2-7	CSVEVETTGRYEQYF
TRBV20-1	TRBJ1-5	CSARDRTGEGQPQHF
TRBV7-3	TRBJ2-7	CASSGGTGIDYEQYF
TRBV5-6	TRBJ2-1	CASSFRYNEQFF
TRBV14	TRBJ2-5	CASRVGGGTTQYF
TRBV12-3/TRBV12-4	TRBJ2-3	CASSFDSSTDTQYF
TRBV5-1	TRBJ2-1	CASSLPGLAGYNEQFF